This entry lists 3 T cell receptor beta chains sequenced from one sample in a study of blood T cell repertoires in COVID-19. TCRdb's copy holds only in-frame clones and misses some; the assay was immunoSEQ multiplex PCR. Here the sample spans about 440,000 clones, approximately 90% being singletons. Sequencing input: PBMCs or T cells enriched from blood (not recorded which). The receptor source for this set is a woman between 18 and 29 years old with acute COVID-19.

This chain joins TRBV15 and TRBJ1-1, with D unresolved. Per germline, CDR1 LNHNV and CDR2 YYDKDF (reference sequence). This CDR3 has 11 amino acids. Trimming cost V 5 bases and J 3 bases, with 4 bases left between them. The CDR3 sequence: CATSQDTEAFF. CDR3 nucleotide sequence: TGTGCCACCAGCCAGGACACTGAAGCTTTCTTT.

The chain links TRBV3-1 (or the pseudogene TRBV3-2) to TRBJ2-2; TRBD2 aligns across 11 bases. The CDR3 runs to 15 residues. Germline V gives CDR1 LGHDT, CDR2 YNNKEL (reference sequence). Trimming removed 4 bases from V and 7 bases from J; junction bases left unmatched: 5. Written as DNA, the CDR3 is TGTGCCAGCAGCCCGACTAGCGGGACTAGCGGGGAGCTGTTTTTT. Protein sequence: CASSPTSGTSGELFF.

The rearrangement links TRBV18 to TRBJ2-6; D may be TRBD2 (5 bases). This CDR3 comprises 19 residues. The germline V gene has CDR1 KGHSH and CDR2 LQKENI. Between the trimmed V and J ends, which lost 1 base and 1 base, there was a span of 17 bases. The CDR3 sequence: CASSPLVRGIPSGANVLTF. The CDR3 DNA sequence: TGTGCCAGCTCACCACTGGTTCGGGGAATCCCATCTGGGGCCAACGTCCTGACTTTC.